Below, 14 T cell receptor beta chains from the same sample are listed, as sequenced in a study of shared clonotypes between healthy human individuals. Assay used: immunoSEQ multiplex PCR; TCRdb lists only in-frame clones, some missing. The data show about 2.1 million clones, about 94% seen once. Naive CD8 cells were CD45RO-negative, positively selected for CCR7, excluding terminally differentiated effector memory CD45RA+ cells. The sample consisted of naive CD8+ T cells from PBMCs. Receptors were obtained from a man between 18 and 35 years old in good health. Some clones in this sample may be carry-over from other donors' samples.

The V and J genes are TRBV28 and TRBJ1-5; a possible D gene is TRBD1 (5 bases). The germline V gene has CDR1 MDHEN and CDR2 SYDVKM. Trimming left V 2 bases short and J 5 bases short, with 10 bases between. This CDR3 has 14 residues. The CDR3 region is CASSLRGGDQPQHF. The CDR3 DNA reads as TGTGCCAGCAGTTTAAGGGGCGGCGATCAGCCCCAGCATTTT.

The chain carries TRBV7-2 and TRBJ2-5; 7 bases map to TRBD2. From germline, CDR1 is SGHTA and CDR2 FQGNSA. The junction had 17 bases not matched to a gene; V was cut back by 8 bases and J by 5 bases. The CDR3 length is 16 residues. CDR3 residues: CASLGRQAGRVETQYF. As DNA, the CDR3 is TGTGCCAGCCTGGGCCGGCAAGCGGGAAGGGTGGAGACCCAGTACTTC.

The chain recombines TRBV14 with TRBJ2-7; possibly TRBD1 for D (6 bases). The CDR3 has 16 amino acids. The germline gives CDR1 SGHDN, CDR2 FVKESK. V was trimmed by 4 bases and J by 2 bases, leaving 18 bases between them. The CDR3, as DNA: TGTGCCAGCAGCCCCGTAGTAGGGGGTGATACCTACGAGCAGTACTTC. This sequence encodes CASSPVVGGDTYEQYF.

The gene calls are TRBV5-6 and TRBJ2-1; 7 bases map to TRBD2. Germline assignment: CDR1 SGHDT and CDR2 YYEEEE. V shed 0 bases, J shed 7 bases, and the junction held 7 bases outside the gene matches. CDR3 size: 15 residues. CDR3 amino acids: CASSLVGGRANEQFF. CDR3 DNA: TGTGCCAGCAGCTTGGTAGGAGGGAGGGCTAATGAGCAGTTCTTC.

In the case of this clone: Other DNA variants within this sample encode the same CDR3. This chain links TRBV6-5 with TRBJ1-1; D remains unclear. Germline V lookup: CDR1 MNHEY, CDR2 SVGAGI. Trimming removed 0 bases from V and 0 bases from J, with 8 bases in between. This CDR3 spans 15 amino acids. The CDR3 coding sequence is TGTGCCAGCAGTTACTCTCGGGGAGTGAACACTGAAGCTTTCTTT. Amino acids: CASSYSRGVNTEAFF.

The chain recombines TRBV9 with TRBJ1-1; 10 bases are a match to TRBD1. Germline CDR1 is SGDLS and CDR2 is YYNGEE. The CDR3 is 17 amino acids. V dropped 7 bases and J dropped 0; count of bases not matched to a gene: 12. The CDR3 DNA follows: TGTGCCAGCGGAGAACAACCGGGACAGGGGATGAACACTGAAGCTTTCTTT. Amino acids: CASGEQPGQGMNTEAFF.

Comments on this clone: Other DNA sequences in the sample encode the same CDR3. The V call is TRBV9, the J call TRBJ1-5; tentative D call: TRBD1 (5 bases). V was cut by 3 bases and J by 1 base, with 5 bases left in between. This CDR3 comprises 13 residues. Germline CDR1 and CDR2: SGDLS and YYNGEE. CDR3 DNA: TGTGCCAGCAGCGGGGGGAGCAATCAGCCCCAGCATTTT. Its protein product is CASSGGSNQPQHF.

This clone was observed a single time. The rearrangement joins TRBV27 to TRBJ1-2, with TRBD1 matching 9 bases. Unmatched junction bases numbered 8, after V lost 2 bases and J lost 7 bases. Looked up from germline, CDR1 is MNHEY and CDR2 is SMNVEV (reference sequence). The CDR3 is 15 amino acids. DNA of the CDR3: TGTGCCAGCAGTTTAGGGACAGGGCCCCATGGTGGCTACACCTTC. It specifies CASSLGTGPHGGYTF.

This chain uses TRBV27 with TRBJ2-1, with TRBD2 matching over 10 bases. V shed 3 bases, J shed 4 bases, and the junction held 6 bases outside the gene matches. The CDR3 spans 16 residues. In germline, CDR1 is MNHEY, CDR2 SMNVEV (reference sequence). The CDR3 reads CASSFLPSGGYNEQFF. CDR3 coding DNA: TGTGCCAGCAGTTTTTTGCCTAGCGGGGGATACAATGAGCAGTTCTTC.

V gene TRBV2 combines with J gene TRBJ2-1; 8 nucleotides align to TRBD2. CDR3 size: 13 residues. With V trimmed by 6 bases and J by 8 bases, 6 bases remained unmatched. Germline CDR1 SNHLY, CDR2 FYNNEI. CDR3 sequence: CASSGTSGYEQFF. CDR3 DNA sequence: TGTGCCAGCAGCGGGACTAGTGGCTATGAGCAGTTCTTC.

V usage is TRBV11-2 and J usage is TRBJ2-1; 9 bases agree with TRBD2. Losses at the gene ends were 5 bases for V and 7 bases for J; bases not matched to a gene: 18. The CDR3 length is 18 residues. Per germline, CDR1 SGHAT and CDR2 FQNNGV. The CDR3: CASSRMSRLAGFQNEQFF. DNA for the CDR3: TGTGCCAGCAGCCGTATGTCTCGGCTAGCGGGATTTCAGAATGAGCAGTTCTTC.

In regard to this clone: Other DNA sequences in this sample translate to the same CDR3. V gene TRBV6-1 combines with J gene TRBJ2-6; no clear D. The V gene lost 2 bases and the J gene lost 1 base, with 6 bases spanning the gap. Germline CDR1 is MNHNS and CDR2 is SASEGT. The CDR3 has 15 residues. In nucleotides, the CDR3 is TGTGCCAGCAGTGAAAGGGTTTCTGGGGCCAACGTCCTGACTTTC. Encoded protein: CASSERVSGANVLTF.

The chain is built from TRBV5-6 and TRBJ1-2; D not resolved. The CDR3 is made up of 16 amino acids. Looked up from germline, CDR1 is SGHDT and CDR2 is YYEEEE. V dropped 4 bases and J dropped 1 base, with 17 bases sitting between them. The CDR3, as DNA: TGTGCCAGCAGCCATCCTGGGGATCCACTTAACTATGGCTACACCTTC. Protein: CASSHPGDPLNYGYTF.

The rearrangement uses TRBV6-6 and TRBJ2-7, with 8 bases lining up with TRBD1. CDR3 length equals 16 residues. V gave up 6 bases and J gave up 4 bases; unmatched junction bases: 14. CDR1 and CDR2 (germline): MNHNY, SVGAGI (reference sequence). CDR3 DNA sequence: TGTGCCAGCAGCGGAAGTGCTGACAGGGGCTTTTACGAGCAGTACTTC. It yields the protein CASSGSADRGFYEQYF.